These 8 T cell receptor beta chains were all obtained from the same sample, sequenced in a study of control samples from healthy donors and cancer patients (dated by TCRdb to 2020 to 2022). Library preparation employed the immunoSEQ multiplex PCR assay. In its TCRdb copy, this immuneACCESS table keeps in-frame sequences only and misses some clones. Where compared with another copy, unresolved V genes explain less than half of these, and the others have no known cause. This sample comprises about 140,000 clones, roughly 92% of them detected only once. The ten biggest clones cover about 11% of the sample. Sequencing was performed on blood. These receptors came from a man aged 25 to 45 in good health.

The rearrangement links TRBV29-1 to TRBJ2-5, with 8 nucleotides matching TRBD2. The CDR3 is 18 amino acids. V lost 3 bases, J lost 5 bases, and 20 bases stayed unmatched. Germline lookup yields CDR1 SQVTM and CDR2 ANQGSEA. The CDR3 nucleotides are TGCAGCGTTGATCACACGCTTCTTCAGAGCGGGAGTTCCGAGACCCAGTACTTC. It specifies CSVDHTLLQSGSSETQYF.

The V gene is TRBV5-1, the J gene TRBJ1-1; D may be TRBD1 (6 bases). CDR3 length equals 16 residues. V was shortened by 0 bases and J by 1 base, with 13 bases between the two germline ends. CDR1 is SGHRS and CDR2 is YFSETQ in the germline V gene. The CDR3 sequence is CASSLGMGASNTEAFF. The DNA of the CDR3 is TGCGCCAGCAGCTTGGGTATGGGGGCCTCGAACACTGAAGCTTTCTTT.

This clone was counted a single time. This chain uses TRBV7-2 with TRBJ1-1, with no clear D. V lost 5 bases and J 4 bases, leaving 11 bases between the germline ends. Per the germline V gene, CDR1 is SGHTA and CDR2 is FQGNSA. The CDR3 runs 13 residues. The CDR3 DNA follows: TGTGCCAGCAGCCCAGAAGGGTTCACTGAAGCTTTCTTT. Translation: CASSPEGFTEAFF.

The CDR3: CATSSEPLHSGNTIYF. CDR3 coding DNA: TGTGCCACCAGCAGCGAACCCCTTCACTCTGGAAACACCATATATTTT. The chain employs TRBV15 and TRBJ1-3; D ambiguous. This CDR3 has 16 amino acids. Trimming took off 3 bases at V and 0 bases at J, with 12 bases between the two ends. In germline, CDR1 is LNHNV, CDR2 YYDKDF (reference sequence).

The chain is built from TRBV2 and TRBJ1-1; 8 nucleotides agree with TRBD1. After removal of 2 bases from V and 4 bases from J, the junction contained 6 bases not matched to a gene. The V gene's germline CDR1 is SNHLY and CDR2 FYNNEI. The CDR3 loop spans 15 amino acids. CDR3 loop: CASSETGTGATEAFF. DNA for the CDR3: TGTGCCAGCAGTGAAACGGGGACAGGTGCCACTGAAGCTTTCTTT.

The genes are TRBV5-8 and TRBJ2-1; D is possibly TRBD2 (6 bases). This CDR3 is 17 amino acids long. The V gene's germline CDR1 is SGHTS and CDR2 YDEGEE. Trimming cost V 4 bases and J 4 bases, with 21 bases left between them. CDR3 DNA: TGTGCCAGCAGCACCCCCGGACAAGGAGGGGATTACAATGAGCAGTTCTTC. Its protein is CASSTPGQGGDYNEQFF.

The chain is built from TRBV6-6 and TRBJ1-2, with D possibly matching TRBD1 (5 bases). CDR3 size: 16 residues. In germline, CDR1 is MNHNY, CDR2 SVGAGI (reference sequence). The V end lost 2 bases, the J end lost 3 bases, and 16 bases lay between the germline ends. The CDR3 spells CASSYPLGGAYYGYTF. The CDR3 nucleotides read TGTGCCAGCAGTTACCCCCTAGGAGGGGCGTACTATGGCTACACCTTC.

Comments on this clone: The sample holds other DNA sequences that translate to the same CDR3. This chain connects TRBV20-1 to TRBJ2-7; weak D call: TRBD2 (5 bases). CDR1 and CDR2 from the germline V gene are DFQATT and SNEGSKA (reference sequence). CDR3 length: 11 residues. V was trimmed by 5 bases and J by 4 bases, leaving 9 bases between them. In nucleotides, the CDR3 is TGCAGTGCTTCAGGAGGTTACGAGCAGTACTTC. The encoded protein is CSASGGYEQYF.